Detailed here is one T cell receptor (beta chain). The antigen remains unidentified. These data are taken from a study of blood T cells in healthy people across ages. Study-level results: It was found that TCR beta diversity correlated strongly with the percentage of naive T cells. Fewer expanded clones and more diversity marked long-lived versus aged donors.

This CDR3 is built from 15 residues. From germline, CDR1 is MNHEY and CDR2 SMNVEV (reference sequence). The V end lost 8 bases, the J end lost 2 bases, and 18 bases lay between the germline ends. Combining a sample-barcoded 5' primer with a J-beta primer mix, a second PCR ran for about 7 to 11 cycles. A 12-random-nucleotide template-switch adaptor tagged each cDNA molecule. TCRdb analysed the 5' RACE reads with MiXCR anew, one entry per CDR3 protein. The data hold around 800,000 distinct CDR3 sequences, with 50% to 65% observed a single time. Sequenced input: blood. The TCR sequence derives from an elderly man in good health. The chain combines TRBV27 with TRBJ1-2, with D tentatively TRBD1 (6 bases). CDR3 coding DNA: TGTGCCAGCGGATCCCCGTCGGGGGGCAACTATGGCTACACCTTC. Its protein product is CASGSPSGGNYGYTF.